One sample yielded the 28 T cell receptor beta chains listed below, sequenced in a study of blood T cells in healthy people across ages. The authors ran a second PCR of about 7 to 11 cycles using a sample-barcoded 5' primer and a J-beta primer mix. In TCRdb, the 5' RACE reads were re-called with MiXCR into one record per CDR3 protein. This table has some 1.4 million distinct CDR3 sequences, roughly 40% appearing once. Material for sequencing was blood. The receptors were gathered from a woman under 30 in good health.

This rearrangement joins TRBV4-1 to TRBJ2-3, with 10 bases fitting TRBD2. Looked up from germline, CDR1 is MGHRA and CDR2 is YSYEKL. This CDR3 is built from 15 residues. V lost 5 bases and J lost 7; bases outside the gene matches: 9. In DNA, the CDR3 is TGCGCCAGCAGCTCCTCAGCGGGAGGGCAATATACGCAGTATTTT. Translating gives CASSSSAGGQYTQYF.

In its sample, this clonotype was seen a few times. The V call is TRBV12-3 or TRBV12-4, the J call TRBJ1-6; D is undetermined. The CDR3 sequence is 15 residues long. Between the trimmed V and J ends, which lost 6 bases and 1 base, there was a span of 10 bases. The CDR3 sequence: CASRIGNSYNSPLHF. Written as DNA, the CDR3 is TGTGCCAGCAGAATAGGGAATTCCTATAATTCACCCCTCCACTTT.

The chain carries TRBV25-1 and TRBJ2-3, with TRBD2 matching over 9 bases. There are 16 residues in the CDR3. Germline CDR1 and CDR2: MGHDK and SYGVNS. Germline trimming cut 1 base from V and 4 bases from J; bases unmatched to any gene: 6. The CDR3 loop is CASSESGGRDSDTQYF. In DNA form, the CDR3 reads TGTGCCAGCAGTGAATCGGGCGGGAGGGATTCAGATACGCAGTATTTT. The full variable domain, completed using reference TRBV25-1 and TRBJ2-3, is EADIYQTPRYLVIGTGKKITLECSQTMGHDKMYWYQQDPGMELHLIHYSYGVNSTEKGDLSSESTVSRIRTEHFPLTLESARPSHTSQYLCASSESGGRDSDTQYFGPGTRLTVL.

This clonotype has more than one count but fewer than ten. The chain has TRBV5-1 and TRBJ2-3; 10 nucleotides align to TRBD1. The trim removed 4 bases at V and 4 bases at J, leaving 6 bases unmatched. The CDR3 runs 15 residues. In germline, CDR1 is SGHRS, CDR2 YFSETQ. CDR3: CASSGSGTGADTQYF. The CDR3 DNA is TGCGCCAGCAGCGGTTCCGGGACAGGGGCAGATACGCAGTATTTT.

Many counts were recorded for this clonotype. This sequence joins TRBV4-1 and TRBJ1-2; perhaps TRBD1 as D (6 bases). Trimming cost V 0 bases and J 5 bases, with 10 bases left between them. In germline, CDR1 is MGHRA, CDR2 YSYEKL. CDR3 length: 14 amino acids. The CDR3 nucleotides are TGCGCCAGCAGCCAAGAGGCAGGGGAATATGGCTACACCTTC. This encodes CASSQEAGEYGYTF.

This clonotype showed up many times. Here the CDR3 reads CSVADSRYEQYF. The CDR3 DNA reads TGCAGCGTGGCCGACAGCCGATACGAGCAGTACTTC. The chain recombines TRBV29-1 with TRBJ2-7; a weak D match, TRBD1 (5 bases). The germline V gene has CDR1 SQVTM and CDR2 ANQGSEA. Deletions cut 6 bases from V and 4 bases from J, with 13 bases between. The CDR3 has 12 residues.

This chain connects TRBV6-2 or TRBV6-3 to TRBJ2-5, with 8 bases identical to TRBD2. This CDR3 has 15 amino acids. After removal of 7 bases from V and 4 bases from J, the junction contained 11 bases not matched to a gene. Germline CDR1 reads MNHEY; CDR2 reads SVGEGT. In nucleotides, the CDR3 is TGTGCCAGCACTAGGGGACTAGGCGCTACAGAGACCCAGTACTTC. Translated, it gives CASTRGLGATETQYF.

The gene calls are TRBV14 and TRBJ1-1; D might be TRBD1 (5 bases). The ends were cut back, 4 bases at V and 6 bases at J, with 15 bases in the middle. CDR1 SGHDN and CDR2 FVKESK come from the germline V gene. The CDR3 spans 14 residues. The CDR3 spells CASSLFTGTAEAFF. The CDR3 bases are TGTGCCAGCAGCCTATTCACCGGGACGGCTGAAGCTTTCTTT. Full variable domain (outside the CDR3, taken from reference TRBV14 and TRBJ1-1): EAGVTQFPSHSVIEKGQTVTLRCDPISGHDNLYWYRRVMGKEIKFLLHFVKESKQDESGMPNNRFLAERTGGTYSTLKVQPAELEDSGVYFCASSLFTGTAEAFFGQGTRLTVV.

The chain carries TRBV7-9 and TRBJ1-6; TRBD1 might be the D (5 bases). In germline, CDR1 is SEHNR, CDR2 FQNEAQ (reference sequence). Between the trimmed V and J ends, which lost 3 bases and 5 bases, there was a span of 11 bases. The CDR3 is 15 amino acids. As DNA, the CDR3 is TGTGCCAGCAGCTTCCAGGGTTCGGATAATTCACCCCTCCACTTT. Its protein is CASSFQGSDNSPLHF. Full variable domain (outside the CDR3, taken from reference TRBV7-9 and TRBJ1-6): DTGVSQNPRHKITKRGQNVTFRCDPISEHNRLYWYRQTLGQGPEFLTYFQNEAQLEKSRLLSDRFSAERPKGSFSTLEIQRTEQGDSAMYLCASSFQGSDNSPLHFGNGTRLTVT.

The rearrangement links TRBV30 to TRBJ2-3, with 8 bases aligning to TRBD1. V was clipped by 5 bases and J by 1 base; unmatched bases: 5. Germline V gene data show CDR1 as GTSNPN and CDR2 as SVGIG (reference sequence). The CDR3 contains 14 residues. The CDR3 is CAWGDRGRTDTQYF. In DNA form, the CDR3 reads TGTGCCTGGGGAGACAGGGGCCGCACAGATACGCAGTATTTT.

This clonotype was observed a few times. The genes are TRBV6-1 and TRBJ2-1; D might be TRBD1 (6 bases). V lost 5 bases, J lost 9 bases, and 17 bases lay in between. The germline V gene has CDR1 MNHNS and CDR2 SASEGT. This CDR3 has 14 residues. In nucleotides, the CDR3 is TGTGCCAGCAGTACAACTAACAGGGCAGGTGAGCAGTTCTTC. Encoded protein: CASSTTNRAGEQFF.

This clonotype was seen a few times. The V gene is TRBV10-3, the J gene TRBJ1-2; no clear D gene. Germline V CDR1 and CDR2: ENHRY, SYGVKD. CDR3 length: 12 amino acids. Trimming pared 3 bases from V and 4 bases from J, leaving 6 bases between. This chain's CDR3 is CAISEGIYGYTF. The CDR3 coding sequence is TGTGCCATCAGTGAAGGGATCTATGGCTACACCTTC.

The chain combines TRBV21-1 with TRBJ2-1; the table's D gene call, TRBD2, was not cross checked with the DNA. TRBV21-1 is noted as a pseudogene. The CDR3 spans 17 residues. The CDR3 DNA sequence: TGTGCCAGCAGCGCTAATGGTAGCGGGCTCTCCTACAATGAGCAGTTCTTC. Translating gives CASSANGSGLSYNEQFF.

V gene TRBV4-2 combines with J gene TRBJ2-7; maybe TRBD2 (6 bases). CDR3 size: 15 residues. CDR1 LGHNA and CDR2 YNFKEQ come from the germline V gene. The V end was cut by 3 bases, the J end by 0 bases, with 12 bases between. CDR3 protein: CASSQRQTSSYEQYF. The CDR3 DNA reads as TGTGCCAGCAGCCAGCGACAGACTAGCTCCTACGAGCAGTACTTC.

The genes are TRBV9 and TRBJ1-1; D is perhaps TRBD1 (5 bases). V was trimmed by 0 bases and J by 3 bases, leaving 12 bases between them. This CDR3 has 15 amino acids. Per germline, CDR1 SGDLS and CDR2 YYNGEE. This CDR3 is CASSVDPGDDTEAFF. As DNA, the CDR3 is TGTGCCAGCAGCGTAGACCCGGGGGATGACACTGAAGCTTTCTTT.

This clonotype was observed a handful of times. The genes are TRBV4-1 and TRBJ2-3; D unclear. The germline V and J ends were trimmed by 0 bases and 0 bases, with 7 bases remaining between them. The CDR3 covers 15 residues. In germline, CDR1 is MGHRA, CDR2 YSYEKL. Here the CDR3 reads CASSQDETSTDTQYF. CDR3 in DNA: TGCGCCAGCAGCCAAGATGAGACTAGCACAGATACGCAGTATTTT.

The J gene is TRBJ1-2, the V gene TRBV20-1; TRBD1 might be the D (6 bases). CDR1 and CDR2 (germline): DFQATT, SNEGSKA (reference sequence). Trimming took off 5 bases at V and 6 bases at J, with 10 bases between the two ends. The CDR3 spans 11 residues. CDR3 loop: CSAEGEDGYTF. The CDR3 DNA follows: TGCAGTGCTGAGGGGGAGGATGGCTACACCTTC.

V gene TRBV5-1 combines with J gene TRBJ2-6; D perhaps matches TRBD2 (5 bases). Trimming removed 0 bases from V and 2 bases from J, with 6 bases in between. The germline CDR1 and CDR2 sequences are SGHRS and YFSETQ. This CDR3 has 15 amino acids. The CDR3 region has the DNA TGCGCCAGCAGCTTGGTGAGGGCTGGGGCCAACGTCCTGACTTTC. Amino acid sequence: CASSLVRAGANVLTF.

On this clonotype: One base away lies a much larger clone, so this may be a sequencing read error. This chain uses TRBV29-1 with TRBJ2-3; 11 nucleotides agree with TRBD1. The CDR3 contains 14 residues. V lost 6 bases, J lost 1 base, and 3 bases stayed unmatched. CDR1 and CDR2 (germline): SQVTM, ANQGSEA. CDR3 nucleotide sequence: TGCAGCGTGGACAGGGGGCTCGGCACAGATACGCAGTATTTT. Translation: CSVDRGLGTDTQYF.

This clonotype appeared a single time. The chain uses TRBV12-3 or TRBV12-4 and TRBJ1-6; D may be TRBD1 (5 bases). Trimming removed 6 bases at V and 5 bases at J, with 14 bases between. CDR3 length: 15 residues. The CDR3 loop reads CASSQSGGNNSPLHF. CDR3 coding DNA: TGTGCCAGCAGCCAGTCGGGGGGGAATAATTCACCCCTCCACTTT.

The chain has TRBV29-1 and TRBJ2-1, with a weak D call TRBD2 (6 bases). Germline V CDR1 and CDR2: SQVTM, ANQGSEA. Trimming shortened V by 6 bases and J by 6 bases, and 18 bases separated the two germline ends. The CDR3 has 14 residues. As DNA, the CDR3 is TGCAGCGTATCAAACGTACTAGCAGCCAATGAGCAGTTCTTC. Its translation: CSVSNVLAANEQFF.

The chain joins TRBV11-2 to TRBJ2-7; no reliable D call. CDR1 is SGHAT and CDR2 is FQNNGV in the germline V gene. The V end lost 5 bases, the J end lost 4 bases, and 15 bases lay between the germline ends. This CDR3 contains 14 residues. In DNA, the CDR3 is TGTGCCAGCAGCCCCGAGTTCAGTTTTTACGAGCAGTACTTC. This translates into CASSPEFSFYEQYF.

This chain joins TRBV12-3 or TRBV12-4 and TRBJ2-1; D is ambiguous. V lost 0 bases and J lost 6, with 12 bases in between. The CDR3 is made up of 15 amino acids. CDR3 nucleotide sequence: TGTGCCAGCAGTTTAGCGCAAACCGCTTCCAATGAGCAGTTCTTC. Encoded protein: CASSLAQTASNEQFF.

With regard to this clonotype: An end of the junction differs from the germline gene, which may be a read error. The rearrangement links TRBV7-9 to TRBJ1-1; D call uncertain. CDR1 is SEHNR and CDR2 is FQNEAQ in the germline V gene (reference sequence). The CDR3 covers 12 residues. The CDR3 protein is CAGRLKNTEAFF. The CDR3 DNA is TGTGCCGGCAGGTTAAAGAACACTGAAGCTTTCTTT.

This clonotype turned up a few times. This chain joins TRBV12-3 or TRBV12-4 and TRBJ2-4, with D unclear. This CDR3 region has 14 residues. The V and J ends lost 3 bases and 3 bases respectively, with 9 bases between them. The CDR3 region has the DNA TGTGCCAGCAGTTTTGCTCAGGTCAAAAACATTCAGTACTTC. Translating gives CASSFAQVKNIQYF.

This clonotype was detected only a few times. The rearrangement links TRBV15 to TRBJ2-1; possibly TRBD1 for D (5 bases). Trimming cost V 4 bases and J 4 bases, with 14 bases left between them. This CDR3 has 15 amino acids. From germline, CDR1 is LNHNV and CDR2 YYDKDF (reference sequence). Here the CDR3 reads CATSKQVAGYNEQFF. The CDR3 DNA is TGTGCCACCAGCAAGCAGGTCGCAGGGTACAATGAGCAGTTCTTC.

The chain recombines TRBV18 with TRBJ2-3, with D perhaps given as TRBD1 or TRBD2 (5 bases each). The germline V gene has CDR1 KGHSH and CDR2 LQKENI. V lost 2 bases to trimming and J lost 0 bases, with 12 bases between them. The CDR3 contains 16 residues. This chain's CDR3 is CASSPRDLWSTDTQYF. In DNA form, the CDR3 reads TGTGCCAGCTCACCAAGGGACCTTTGGAGCACAGATACGCAGTATTTT.

The rearrangement uses TRBV27 and TRBJ2-7; 13 bases fit TRBD2. V was pared by 6 bases and J by 6 bases, with 2 bases of the junction left unmatched. CDR3 size: 13 residues. From germline, CDR1 is MNHEY and CDR2 SMNVEV (reference sequence). Here the CDR3 reads CASRGTSGTEQYF. The CDR3, as DNA: TGTGCCAGCAGGGGGACTAGCGGGACCGAGCAGTACTTC.